This TCR beta chain is from a study of cytomegalovirus exposure and HLA in healthy donors. Study-level results: Data from an earlier analysis indicated that most TCR beta V segments were productive either about 87% or about 30% of the time. The study recorded 164 TCR beta chains that were cytomegalovirus-associated. Presence/absence analysis assumed near-uniform sequencing depth across donors.

To note about this clone: What it recognizes is unknown.

Researchers ran the PCR with 60 Vbeta and 13 Jbeta primers. Profiled with immunoSEQ multiplex PCR; TCRdb holds only in-frame clones, not every one. Here the sample spans under 200,000 clones, about 85% being singletons. What was sequenced was PBMCs. The sequence was collected from a man aged 50 or older in good health and CMV-seropositive.

CDR3 nucleotides: TGTGCCAGCAGTGAAGCGACAGGGGGTTATCAGCCCCAGCATTTT. Encoded protein: CASSEATGGYQPQHF. V gene TRBV6-1 combines with J gene TRBJ1-5; 9 positions match TRBD1. V dropped 0 bases and J dropped 5; count of bases not matched to a gene: 2. Germline CDR1 and CDR2: MNHNS and SASEGT. The CDR3 is made up of 15 amino acids.